A single T cell receptor (beta chain) is shown here with its context. The length of the CDR3 is 13 residues. V lost 6 bases to trimming and J lost 4 bases; unmatched junction nucleotides: 5. Germline CDR1 reads LNHDA; CDR2 reads SQIVND (reference sequence). The data were taken from a study of beta chain features in type 1 diabetes. cDNA synthesis used the whole RNA isolate, giving expressed TCRB sequences. Measured with immunoSEQ multiplex PCR; TCRdb has only the in-frame clones, and not every one. The sample shows 450,000 to 600,000 clones, 25% to 35% of them seen only once. The chain couples TRBV19 to TRBJ2-5; 7 bases are shared with TRBD2. Sequencing was carried out using naive CD4+ T cells from blood. This clonotype was sampled from a man between 18 and 35 years old in good health. The CDR3 region is CASRGRGGETQYF. The CDR3 region has the DNA TGTGCCAGTAGGGGGAGGGGAGGAGAGACCCAGTACTTC. Full variable domain (remainder filled in from reference TRBV19 and TRBJ2-5): DGGITQSPKYLFRKEGQNVTLSCEQNLNHDAMYWYRQDPGQGLRLIYYSQIVNDFQKGDIAEGYSVSREKKESFPLTVTSAQKNPTAFYLCASRGRGGETQYFGPGTRLLVL.